This is a list of T cell receptor beta chains from one sample in a study of T-cell reconstitution after alpha-beta-depleted transplantation in children. TCRdb itself ran the PCR reads through MiXCR, one entry per CDR3 protein. Counted here are around 680,000 distinct CDR3 sequences, about 15% occurring once; the ten biggest clones make up 1.1%. Sample: PBMCs from the stem cell graft donor, taken from the stem cell graft. These receptors were obtained from a human donor who donated a stem cell graft to a child with acute myeloid leukemia. The CDR3 runs from the conserved cysteine through the conserved F or W. The order of the fields is J gene, D gene, clone size, V gene, CDR3 protein, CDR3 DNA. The D gene is left open where the match is weak. Not all rows give a size; the values are once, few, many and, for expanded clones, a class.

TRBJ1-4 TRBD1 . TRBV12-3/TRBV12-4 CASRFGQGTEKLFF TGTGCCAGCAGGTTCGGACAGGGTACGGAAAAACTGTTTTTT
TRBJ1-4 . . TRBV5-1 CASSWNTATNEKLFF TGCGCCAGCAGCTGGAACACCGCAACTAATGAAAAACTGTTTTTT
TRBJ2-3 . many TRBV7-2 CASSLGGSEDTQYF TGTGCCAGCAGCTTAGGAGGTTCGGAGGATACGCAGTATTTT
TRBJ1-5 . many TRBV20-1 CSARDIKEYQPQHF TGCAGTGCTAGAGATATCAAGGAATATCAGCCCCAGCATTTT
TRBJ1-1 TRBD1 . TRBV5-1 CASSSRTGGASEAFF TGCGCCAGCAGCTCTAGGACAGGGGGCGCGTCTGAAGCTTTCTTT
TRBJ2-3 . few TRBV6-1 CASTRTNTDTQYF TGTGCCAGCACCCGGACTAACACAGATACGCAGTATTTT
TRBJ2-7 TRBD1 many TRBV29-1 CSVETGQGRPYEQYF TGCAGCGTTGAAACAGGACAGGGGCGCCCCTACGAGCAGTACTTC
TRBJ1-1 . few TRBV5-5 CASSFRGLEAFF TGTGCCAGCAGCTTCAGGGGTCTTGAAGCTTTCTTT
TRBJ1-2 . many TRBV5-5 CASSRAWGDYGYTF TGTGCCAGCAGCCGAGCATGGGGGGACTATGGCTACACCTTC
TRBJ1-1 TRBD1 . TRBV7-2 CASSQHRGSEAFF TGTGCCAGCAGCCAACACAGGGGGTCTGAAGCTTTCTTT
TRBJ1-5 . many TRBV10-3 CAISPQDFNQPQHF TGTGCCATCAGTCCTCAAGATTTCAATCAGCCCCAGCATTTT
TRBJ2-2 . . TRBV28 CASSSQRVTGELFF TGTGCCAGCAGTTCACAGAGGGTGACCGGGGAGCTGTTTTTT
TRBJ1-2 TRBD1 few TRBV5-6 CASSSTGARYGYTF TGTGCCAGCAGCTCGACAGGGGCCAGGTATGGCTACACCTTC
TRBJ2-1 TRBD2 . TRBV27 CASSLRGTSGGGNEQFF TGTGCCAGCAGTTTACGCGGGACTAGCGGGGGGGGGAATGAGCAGTTCTTC
TRBJ1-1 . . TRBV29-1 CSALAVAEAFF TGCAGCGCCCTAGCGGTGGCTGAAGCTTTCTTT
TRBJ2-7 . . TRBV18 CASSPMTVAPYEQYF TGTGCCAGCTCACCAATGACAGTGGCCCCCTACGAGCAGTACTTC
TRBJ2-7 . . TRBV4-3 CASSQDRQGTQYEQYF TGCGCCAGCAGCCAAGATAGGCAGGGGACCCAATACGAGCAGTACTTC
TRBJ2-1 . many TRBV20-1 CSASTRGAVNEQFF TGCAGTGCTAGTACCCGGGGGGCGGTCAATGAGCAGTTCTTC
TRBJ2-7 . many TRBV20-1 CSAETGRTTYEQYF TGCAGTGCTGAAACAGGGAGGACGACCTACGAGCAGTACTTC
TRBJ2-1 TRBD2 many TRBV20-1 CSAKSSGRRDEQFF TGCAGTGCTAAGAGTAGCGGGCGTCGGGATGAGCAGTTCTTC
TRBJ1-2 . . TRBV14 CASSGGADYGYTF TGTGCCAGCAGCGGGGGGGCGGACTATGGCTACACCTTC
TRBJ1-5 . many TRBV12-3/TRBV12-4 CASSLGQGFNQPQHF TGTGCCAGCAGCTTGGGTCAGGGGTTCAATCAGCCCCAGCATTTT
TRBJ2-1 TRBD2 many TRBV12-3/TRBV12-4 CASSSGRGGGGNEQFF TGTGCCAGCAGTTCCGGCCGGGGGGGAGGGGGGAATGAGCAGTTCTTC
TRBJ1-1 . . TRBV7-9 CASSPRPGQSVDTEAFF TGTGCCAGCAGCCCCCGGCCGGGGCAGAGCGTGGACACTGAAGCTTTCTTT
TRBJ2-5 . . TRBV20-1 CSASEGVIWGETQYF TGCAGTGCCTCGGAGGGCGTGATTTGGGGAGAGACCCAGTACTTC
TRBJ1-5 TRBD1 many TRBV29-1 CSVVTGTGQSQPQHF TGCAGCGTGGTTACTGGGACAGGGCAGAGTCAGCCCCAGCATTTT
TRBJ2-3 . . TRBV7-2 CASSVDRPTPTDTQYF TGTGCCAGCAGCGTAGATCGGCCTACTCCCACAGATACGCAGTATTTT
TRBJ1-2 . . TRBV28 CASSLLQIHYGYTF TGTGCCAGCAGTTTACTCCAGATCCACTATGGCTACACCTTC
TRBJ1-2 TRBD1 few TRBV15 CATRDPGQGNYGYTF TGTGCCACCAGGGACCCGGGACAGGGGAACTATGGCTACACCTTC
TRBJ2-1 . . TRBV7-9 CASSSRDPRRNEQFF TGTGCCAGCAGCTCCCGGGACCCAAGGCGCAATGAGCAGTTCTTC
TRBJ2-7 TRBD1 . TRBV12-3/TRBV12-4 CASSPTGGLAYEQYF TGTGCCAGCAGCCCCACAGGGGGCCTCGCCTACGAGCAGTACTTC
TRBJ2-6 . . TRBV2 CASSVFSGANVLTF TGTGCCAGCAGTGTCTTCTCTGGGGCCAACGTCCTGACTTTC
TRBJ2-7 . many TRBV12-3/TRBV12-4 CASSLVGTGSYEQYF TGTGCCAGCAGTTTAGTAGGGACTGGCTCCTACGAGCAGTACTTC
TRBJ1-1 . many TRBV29-1 CSVEVATEAFF TGCAGCGTTGAAGTGGCCACTGAAGCTTTCTTT
TRBJ2-5 . few TRBV5-6 CASSQPGLQQETQYF TGTGCCAGCAGCCAGCCGGGACTCCAACAAGAGACCCAGTACTTC
TRBJ2-4 TRBD2 few TRBV20-1 CSARDPLSSGGALAKNIQYF TGCAGTGCTAGAGATCCCCTTTCTAGCGGGGGGGCCTTAGCCAAAAACATTCAGTACTTC
TRBJ1-2 . many TRBV12-3/TRBV12-4 CASSLERGLLNTF TGTGCCAGCAGTTTAGAACGGGGCCTCCTCAACACCTTC
TRBJ1-4 . few TRBV15 CATSRERGGPNEKLFF TGTGCCACCAGCAGAGAAAGAGGAGGGCCGAATGAAAAACTGTTTTTT
TRBJ1-3 . . TRBV13 CASSLEPGKGNTIYF TGTGCCAGCAGCTTAGAGCCGGGGAAAGGAAACACCATATATTTT
TRBJ2-7 . many TRBV15 CATSRDKGVSSYEQYF TGTGCCACCAGCAGAGATAAGGGGGTTTCGTCCTACGAGCAGTACTTC
TRBJ2-3 TRBD1 . TRBV10-3 CAISESGGTGATDTQYF TGTGCCATCAGTGAGTCGGGGGGGACAGGGGCTACAGATACGCAGTATTTT
TRBJ2-5 . many TRBV12-3/TRBV12-4 CASSFRVQETQYF TGTGCCAGCAGTTTCCGAGTGCAAGAGACCCAGTACTTC
TRBJ2-1 . few TRBV12-3/TRBV12-4 CASSLLFEQFF TGTGCCAGCAGTCTGCTTTTTGAGCAGTTCTTC
TRBJ1-1 . few TRBV4-2 CASSQGRQLRDTEAFF TGTGCCAGCAGCCAAGGACGTCAGCTCAGAGACACTGAAGCTTTCTTT
TRBJ2-7 TRBD2 many TRBV7-6 CASSLSSSGASYEQYF TGTGCCAGCAGCCTCTCTAGTAGCGGGGCCTCCTACGAGCAGTACTTC
TRBJ2-7 . many TRBV20-1 CSARPFEEQYF TGCAGTGCTAGACCATTTGAGGAGCAGTACTTC